This T cell receptor (beta chain) was captured in a study of CD8+ T cells in alopecia areata. Study-level results: In blood and scalp, many expanded lesional clones persisted during tofacitinib. Scalp clonality decreased significantly with tofacitinib, and so did expanded CD8+ clones among the top 100.

The sample's treatment: oral pan-JAK inhibitor, 5-10 mg twice daily. Individuals with alopecia areata gave both lesional scalp punch biopsies and peripheral blood for collection. RNA extraction was followed by reverse transcription into cDNA, which acted as the sequencing template. Sequencing used immunoSEQ multiplex PCR; TCRdb keeps in-frame clones, though not all of them. The data hold around 270,000 clones, with about three fifths observed a single time. Remarks on this clone: What it recognizes is unknown.

Source: CD4+ T cells sorted from blood, taken at week 24, from a patient treated with tofacitinib. The sequence was obtained from a human donor with alopecia areata.

The CDR3 DNA follows: TGTGCCAGCAGCCTCAATGGACGGATCATGCGGGGCTACACCTTC. Its protein is CASSLNGRIMRGYTF. V gene TRBV6-5 combines with J gene TRBJ1-2, with D hard to call. The ends were cut back, 6 bases at V and 8 bases at J, with 22 bases in the middle. Germline V CDR1 and CDR2: MNHEY, SVGAGI. The CDR3 sequence is 15 residues long.